The rows below give T cell receptor beta chains drawn from one sample of a study of T cell responses to AZD1222 COVID-19 vaccine. Assay used: immunoSEQ multiplex PCR; TCRdb lists only in-frame clones, some missing. The table records tens of thousands of clones, more than 80% of them present only once. This sample comprised peripheral blood, obtained on day 0 of MenACWY control vaccination. The receptor source for this set is an adult in good health. The CDR3 runs from the conserved cysteine through the conserved F or W. Fields, in order: J gene, D gene, V gene, clone size, CDR3 protein, CDR3 DNA. The D gene is left open where the match is weak. Clone size is given for some rows only: seen once, a few or many times, or a class if the clone is expanded.

>TRBJ1-6|.|TRBV12-1|.
CASSLPNPGQGDSPLHF
TGTGCCAGCAGCTTACCGAACCCGGGACAGGGAGATTCACCCCTCCACTTT
>TRBJ2-7|TRBD2|TRBV5-4|.
CASNPGGLAGGYEQYF
TGTGCCAGCAACCCAGGGGGGCTAGCGGGAGGTTACGAGCAGTACTTC
>TRBJ2-2|.|TRBV5-1|.
CASRERSGNTGELFF
TGCGCCAGCAGGGAAAGGAGTGGGAACACCGGGGAGCTGTTTTTT
>TRBJ2-1|TRBD2|TRBV5-1|.
CASSHGLAGTDEQFF
TGCGCCAGCAGCCATGGACTAGCGGGTACCGATGAGCAGTTCTTC
>TRBJ2-3|TRBD2|TRBV5-1|.
CASTTSGRTTDTQYF
TGCGCCAGTACCACGAGCGGGAGGACCACAGATACGCAGTATTTT
>TRBJ1-2|.|TRBV7-2|.
CASSPAGGGKNYGYTF
TGTGCCAGCAGCCCAGCCGGAGGGGGTAAAAACTATGGCTACACCTTC
>TRBJ1-1|.|TRBV28|.
CASSYSRVNTEAFF
TGTGCCAGCAGTTACTCCAGGGTGAACACTGAAGCTTTCTTT
>TRBJ1-4|TRBD1|TRBV9|few
CASSTGGAATNEKLFF
TGTGCCAGCAGCACAGGGGGCGCGGCAACTAATGAAAAACTGTTTTTT
>TRBJ2-7|TRBD2|TRBV6-5|.
CASSSRLAGGREQYF
TGTGCCAGCAGTTCGCGACTAGCGGGAGGTCGGGAGCAGTACTTC
>TRBJ2-1|TRBD2|TRBV5-1|.
CASSPQTSGSYNEQFF
TGCGCCAGCAGCCCACAGACTAGCGGGAGTTACAATGAGCAGTTCTTC
>TRBJ2-2|.|TRBV15|.
CATSTRGGYTGELFF
TGTGCCACCAGCACCCGAGGGGGGTACACCGGGGAGCTGTTTTTT
>TRBJ1-2|TRBD1|TRBV5-5|.
CASSFGTATNYGYTF
TGTGCCAGCAGCTTTGGGACAGCAACTAACTATGGCTACACCTTC
>TRBJ1-4|.|TRBV28|.
CASSFRGGREKLFF
TGTGCCAGCAGTTTTCGGGGGGGGAGGGAAAAACTGTTTTTT
>TRBJ2-1|.|TRBV12-1|once
CASSPGLAGDRDEQFF
TGTGCCAGCAGCCCCGGACTAGCGGGAGATAGGGATGAGCAGTTCTTC
>TRBJ1-6|TRBD1|TRBV6-5|once
CASSRTGWNNSPLHF
TGTGCCAGCAGCAGGACAGGGTGGAACAATTCACCCCTCCACTTT
>TRBJ1-1|TRBD1|TRBV20-1|few
CSATDRGEAFF
TGCAGTGCCACCGACAGGGGCGAAGCTTTCTTT
>TRBJ2-7|.|TRBV4-1|medium-sized
CASSQVGGRNSYEQYF
TGCGCCAGCAGCCAAGTGGGGGGCCGGAACTCCTACGAGCAGTACTTC
>TRBJ1-4|TRBD1|TRBV28|.
CASSKTGSNEKLFF
TGTGCCAGCAGCAAGACAGGGAGTAATGAAAAACTGTTTTTT
>TRBJ2-3|.|TRBV4-1|once
CASSQAETRGYAQYF
TGCGCCAGCAGCCAAGCCGAAACTCGAGGGTACGCGCAGTATTTT
>TRBJ1-1|.|TRBV28|.
CASSLDRRGEPFF
TGTGCCAGCAGTCTCGACAGGAGAGGTGAACCTTTCTTT
>TRBJ1-6|.|TRBV5-4|.
CASSLMAGNSPLHF
TGTGCCAGCAGCTTGATGGCAGGCAATTCACCCCTCCACTTT
>TRBJ2-1|.|TRBV28|.
CASSLAYEQFF
TGTGCCAGCAGTTTAGCGTATGAGCAGTTCTTC
>TRBJ1-1|.|TRBV7-2|.
CASSPNTLGNTEAFF
TGTGCCAGCAGCCCAAATACACTGGGGAACACTGAAGCTTTCTTT
>TRBJ2-6|.|TRBV10-2|.
CASSESGANVLTF
TGCGCCAGCAGTGAGTCTGGGGCCAACGTCCTGACTTTC
>TRBJ2-5|.|TRBV7-2|.
CASSVGTQIETQYF
TGTGCCAGCAGCGTCGGAACTCAGATCGAGACCCAGTACTTC
>TRBJ2-7|TRBD2|TRBV6-5|.
CASSYLIAGGPYEQYF
TGTGCCAGCAGTTACCTGATAGCGGGAGGGCCGTACGAGCAGTACTTC
>TRBJ1-1|TRBD1|TRBV7-2|.
CASSLTEGAEVFF
TGTGCCAGCAGCTTAACGGAGGGGGCTGAAGTTTTCTTT
>TRBJ2-3|TRBD2|TRBV7-9|.
CASSVTSGSTDTQYF
TGTGCCAGCAGCGTCACTAGCGGGAGCACAGATACGCAGTATTTT
>TRBJ2-7|TRBD1|TRBV7-9|.
CASTDRSYEQYF
TGTGCCAGCACGGACAGGTCCTACGAGCAGTACTTC
>TRBJ2-1|TRBD1|TRBV7-9|.
CASSRDSSINEQFF
TGTGCCAGCAGCCGGGACAGTTCCATCAATGAGCAGTTCTTC
>TRBJ2-5|.|TRBV7-9|.
CASSLVGYNQETQYF
TGTGCCAGCAGCTTAGTGGGCTACAACCAAGAGACCCAGTACTTC
>TRBJ2-1|.|TRBV29-1|.
CRQSGEQFF
TGCAGGCAATCCGGGGAGCAGTTCTTC
>TRBJ1-1|.|TRBV29-1|.
CSVWAAHRNTEAFF
TGCAGCGTCTGGGCAGCGCACCGGAACACTGAAGCTTTCTTT
>TRBJ1-5|.|TRBV19|.
CASSQTGGETQHF
TGTGCCAGTAGCCAGACCGGCGGGGAAACCCAGCATTTT
>TRBJ2-1|.|TRBV2|.
CASTRQINTYNEQFF
TGTGCCAGCACCCGACAGATTAACACCTACAATGAGCAGTTCTTC
>TRBJ2-7|.|TRBV7-9|.
CASSLAGARFEQYF
TGTGCCAGCAGCTTAGCTGGGGCCCGTTTCGAGCAGTACTTC
>TRBJ2-7|TRBD1|TRBV6-5|few
CASSNTGGGYEQYF
TGTGCCAGCAGCAACACAGGGGGCGGTTACGAGCAGTACTTC
>TRBJ2-3|.|TRBV4-3|.
CASSQGLFTDTQYF
TGCGCCAGCAGCCAAGGACTGTTCACAGATACGCAGTATTTT
>TRBJ1-1|TRBD1|TRBV25-1|.
CASRGTGGTTEAFF
TGTGCCAGCAGGGGGACAGGGGGTACGACTGAAGCTTTCTTT
>TRBJ2-3|TRBD2|TRBV5-4|.
CASSPAAGGPMGRSDTQYF
TGTGCCAGCAGCCCTGCAGCGGGAGGGCCGATGGGGAGAAGTGATACGCAGTATTTT
>TRBJ1-6|.|TRBV4-3|.
CASSQDRSIGSYNSPLHF
TGCGCCAGCAGCCAAGATAGGAGCATTGGCTCCTATAATTCACCCCTCCACTTT
>TRBJ1-2|.|TRBV28|once
CASSQSNYGYTF
TGTGCCAGCAGTCAGTCCAACTATGGCTACACCTTC
>TRBJ2-5|.|TRBV28|.
CASSLLADGQETQYF
TGTGCCAGCAGTCTACTAGCAGACGGCCAAGAGACCCAGTACTTC
>TRBJ2-5|.|TRBV11-2|.
CASRTWETQYF
TGTGCCAGCCGGACGTGGGAGACCCAGTACTTC
>TRBJ2-6|.|TRBV18|.
CASSPLGPARSGANVLTF
TGTGCCAGCTCACCACTCGGCCCAGCGCGCTCTGGGGCCAACGTCCTGACTTTC
>TRBJ1-1|.|TRBV5-1|once
CASSLSQVSGDTEAFF
TGCGCCAGCAGCTTGTCACAGGTTAGCGGGGACACTGAAGCTTTCTTT
>TRBJ1-6|.|TRBV19|.
CASTPQAGAVLHF
TGTGCCAGTACCCCCCAGGCTGGCGCGGTCCTCCACTTT
>TRBJ1-1|.|TRBV10-3|.
CAISERGAEAFF
TGTGCCATCAGTGAAAGGGGGGCTGAAGCTTTCTTT